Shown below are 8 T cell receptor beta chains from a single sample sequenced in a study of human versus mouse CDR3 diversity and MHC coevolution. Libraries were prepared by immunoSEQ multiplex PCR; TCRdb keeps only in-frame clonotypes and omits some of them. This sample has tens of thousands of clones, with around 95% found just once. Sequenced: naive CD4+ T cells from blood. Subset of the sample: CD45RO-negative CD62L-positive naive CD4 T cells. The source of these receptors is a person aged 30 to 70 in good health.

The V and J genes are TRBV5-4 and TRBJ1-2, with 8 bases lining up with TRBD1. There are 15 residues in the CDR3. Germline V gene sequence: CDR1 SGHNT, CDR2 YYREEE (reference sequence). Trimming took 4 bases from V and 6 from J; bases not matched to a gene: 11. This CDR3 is CASSPGTGSLDGYTF. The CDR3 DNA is TGTGCCAGCAGCCCGGGGACAGGCTCCTTGGATGGCTACACCTTC. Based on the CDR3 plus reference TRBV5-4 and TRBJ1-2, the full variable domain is ETGVTQSPTHLIKTRGQQVTLRCSSQSGHNTVSWYQQALGQGPQFIFQYYREEENGRGNFPPRFSGLQFPNYSSELNVNALELDDSALYLCASSPGTGSLDGYTFGSGTRLTVV.

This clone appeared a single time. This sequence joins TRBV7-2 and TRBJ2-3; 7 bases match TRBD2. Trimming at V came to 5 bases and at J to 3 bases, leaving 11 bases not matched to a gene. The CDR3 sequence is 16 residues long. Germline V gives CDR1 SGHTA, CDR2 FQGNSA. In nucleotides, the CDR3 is TGTGCCAGCAGCGCCCTAACTAGCGTCGGGACAGATACGCAGTATTTT. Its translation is CASSALTSVGTDTQYF.

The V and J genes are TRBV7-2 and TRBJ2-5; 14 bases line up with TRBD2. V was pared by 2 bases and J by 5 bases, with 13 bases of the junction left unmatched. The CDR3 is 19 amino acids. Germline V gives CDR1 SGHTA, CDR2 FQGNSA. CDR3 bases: TGTGCCAGCAGCTTAAGTATAGGGACTAGCGGGAGTTTGTCGGAGACCCAGTACTTC. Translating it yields CASSLSIGTSGSLSETQYF.

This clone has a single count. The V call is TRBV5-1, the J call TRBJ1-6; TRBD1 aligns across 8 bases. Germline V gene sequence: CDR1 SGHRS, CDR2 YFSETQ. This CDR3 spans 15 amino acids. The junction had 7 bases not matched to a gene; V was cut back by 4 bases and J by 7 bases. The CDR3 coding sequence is TGCGCCAGCAGCCCCTCCCGACAGGGGAATTCACCCCTCCACTTT. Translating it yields CASSPSRQGNSPLHF.

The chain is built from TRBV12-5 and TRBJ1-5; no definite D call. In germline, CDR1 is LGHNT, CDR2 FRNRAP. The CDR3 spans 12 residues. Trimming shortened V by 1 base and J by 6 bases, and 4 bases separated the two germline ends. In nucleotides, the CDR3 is TGTGCTAGTGGTTTGGATATTCAGCCCCAGCATTTT. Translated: CASGLDIQPQHF.

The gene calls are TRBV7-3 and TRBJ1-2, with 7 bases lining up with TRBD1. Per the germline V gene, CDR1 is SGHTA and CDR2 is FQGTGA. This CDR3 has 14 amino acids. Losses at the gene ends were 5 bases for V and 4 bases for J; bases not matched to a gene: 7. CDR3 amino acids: CASSRDSRLYGYTF. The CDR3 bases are TGTGCCAGCAGCAGGGACAGCCGCCTCTATGGCTACACCTTC.

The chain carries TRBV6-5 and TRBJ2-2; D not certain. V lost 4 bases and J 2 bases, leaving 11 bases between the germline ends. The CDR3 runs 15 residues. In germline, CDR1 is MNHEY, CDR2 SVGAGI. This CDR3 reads CASSSREANTGELFF. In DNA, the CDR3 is TGTGCCAGCAGTTCCCGCGAAGCTAACACCGGGGAGCTGTTTTTT.

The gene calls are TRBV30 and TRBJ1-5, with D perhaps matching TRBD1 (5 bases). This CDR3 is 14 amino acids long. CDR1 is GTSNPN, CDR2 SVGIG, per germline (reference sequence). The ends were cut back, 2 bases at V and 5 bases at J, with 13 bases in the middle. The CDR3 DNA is TGTGCCTGGAGTCCTCCAGGGAGGGATCAGCCCCAGCATTTT. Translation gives CAWSPPGRDQPQHF.